The rows below give T cell receptor beta chains drawn from one sample of a study of T cell responses to AZD1222 COVID-19 vaccine. Sequencing was performed with immunoSEQ multiplex PCR; in TCRdb, only in-frame clones are kept and a portion is missing. The sample consists of roughly 100,000 clones, 90% of them appearing once. Here the sequenced sample was peripheral blood, taken on day 0 of AZD1222 vaccination. The receptor set was obtained from an adult in good health. Both conserved end residues are part of each CDR3. Fields, in order: V gene, D gene, J gene, CDR3 protein, CDR3 DNA. D genes are given only for firm matches.

>TRBV27|.|TRBJ2-7
CASSLAGGRYEQYF
TGTGCCAGCAGTTTGGCCGGGGGCAGATACGAGCAGTACTTC
>TRBV20-1|.|TRBJ2-7
CSASRGISGTHYEQYF
TGCAGTGCTAGTAGGGGAATTTCAGGGACCCACTACGAGCAGTACTTC
>TRBV13|TRBD1|TRBJ2-1
CASSFSGQGRGNEQFF
TGTGCCAGCAGTTTTTCCGGACAGGGGAGGGGCAATGAGCAGTTCTTC
>TRBV6-2/TRBV6-3|.|TRBJ2-3
CASSYSVLSLTDTQYF
TGTGCCAGCAGTTACTCGGTGCTCAGTCTCACAGATACGCAGTATTTT
>TRBV5-1|TRBD1|TRBJ2-5
CASRRRDRGFQETQYF
TGCGCCAGCAGGCGCCGGGACAGGGGGTTCCAAGAGACCCAGTACTTC
>TRBV2|TRBD1|TRBJ1-6
CASKPGTGRNSPLHF
TGTGCCAGCAAGCCCGGGACAGGGAGGAATTCACCCCTCCACTTT
>TRBV4-1|TRBD1|TRBJ1-2
CASSQAQGAGYGYTF
TGCGCCAGCAGCCAAGCACAGGGGGCCGGCTATGGCTACACCTTC
>TRBV6-5|.|TRBJ1-6
CASSYGRGVSPLHF
TGTGCCAGCAGTTATGGGCGGGGAGTCTCACCCCTCCACTTT
>TRBV3-1/TRBV3-2|TRBD1|TRBJ2-1
CASSHSVFGGQGINEQFF
TGTGCCAGCAGCCACTCGGTTTTTGGGGGACAGGGAATCAATGAGCAGTTCTTC
>TRBV5-4|TRBD2|TRBJ2-3
CASSLLGSGGTNTQYF
TGTGCCAGCAGCTTGTTAGGTAGCGGGGGGACGAATACGCAGTATTTT
>TRBV10-2|TRBD1|TRBJ2-5
CASSELDREETQYF
TGCGCCAGCAGTGAGTTGGACAGGGAAGAGACCCAGTACTTC
>TRBV5-1|TRBD2|TRBJ2-1
CASSWGLAGSHNEQFF
TGCGCCAGCAGCTGGGGGCTAGCGGGGTCCCACAATGAGCAGTTCTTC
>TRBV19|.|TRBJ2-1
CATMPGAMAFNEQFF
TGTGCCACCATGCCGGGGGCGATGGCCTTCAATGAGCAGTTCTTC
>TRBV5-1|.|TRBJ1-2
CASSLGTVGGYGYTF
TGCGCCAGCAGCTTGGGAACAGTGGGAGGCTATGGCTACACCTTC
>TRBV13|.|TRBJ2-2
CASSPLPAPGSGELFF
TGTGCCAGCAGCCCCCTCCCAGCCCCGGGGTCCGGGGAGCTGTTTTTT
>TRBV29-1|TRBD1|TRBJ1-1
CSVEGQELGAFF
TGCAGCGTTGAGGGACAGGAACTAGGAGCTTTCTTT